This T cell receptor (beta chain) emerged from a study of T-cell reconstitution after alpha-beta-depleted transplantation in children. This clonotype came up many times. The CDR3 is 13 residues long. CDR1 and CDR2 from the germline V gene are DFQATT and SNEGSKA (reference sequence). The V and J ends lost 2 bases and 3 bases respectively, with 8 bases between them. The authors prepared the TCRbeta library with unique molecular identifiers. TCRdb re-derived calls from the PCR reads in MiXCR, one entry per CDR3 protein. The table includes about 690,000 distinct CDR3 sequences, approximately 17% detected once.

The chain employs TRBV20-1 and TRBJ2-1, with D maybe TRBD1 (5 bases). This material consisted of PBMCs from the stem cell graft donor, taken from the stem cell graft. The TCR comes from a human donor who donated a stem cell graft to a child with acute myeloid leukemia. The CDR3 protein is CSARTGNYNEQFF. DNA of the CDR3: TGCAGTGCTAGAACAGGAAACTACAATGAGCAGTTCTTC.